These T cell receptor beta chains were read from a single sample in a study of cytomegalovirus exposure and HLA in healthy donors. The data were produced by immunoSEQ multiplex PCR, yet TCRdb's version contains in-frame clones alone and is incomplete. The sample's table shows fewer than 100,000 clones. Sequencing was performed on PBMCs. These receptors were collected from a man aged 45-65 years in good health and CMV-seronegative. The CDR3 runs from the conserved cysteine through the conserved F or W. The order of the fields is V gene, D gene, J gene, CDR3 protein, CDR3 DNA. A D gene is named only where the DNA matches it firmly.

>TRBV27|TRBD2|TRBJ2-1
CASSRRPTTSGTMSDEQFF
TGTGCCAGCAGTCGCCGACCTACGACTAGCGGGACAATGAGCGATGAGCAGTTCTTC
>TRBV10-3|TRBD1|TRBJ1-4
CAIKASGGGEKLFF
TGTGCCATCAAAGCTTCAGGGGGCGGAGAAAAACTGTTTTTT
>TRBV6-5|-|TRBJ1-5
CASSYTQYSNQPQHF
TGTGCCAGCAGTTACACACAGTACAGCAATCAGCCCCAGCATTTT
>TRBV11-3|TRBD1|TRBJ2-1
CASSLGSTGGGGEQFF
TGTGCCAGCAGCTTAGGGAGCACAGGGGGTGGGGGTGAGCAGTTCTTC
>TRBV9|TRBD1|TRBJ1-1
CASSAPKGQGNTEAFF
TGTGCCAGCAGCGCTCCTAAGGGACAGGGGAACACTGAAGCTTTCTTT
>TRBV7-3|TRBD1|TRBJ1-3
CASSPGGSGNTIYF
TGTGCCAGCAGCCCAGGGGGCTCTGGAAACACCATATATTTT
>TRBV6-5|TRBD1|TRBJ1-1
CASEDDRGHTEAFF
TGTGCCAGCGAAGATGACAGGGGACACACTGAAGCTTTCTTT
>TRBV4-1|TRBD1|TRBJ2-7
CASSYRDRGDYEQYF
TGCGCCAGCAGCTACCGGGACAGGGGCGATTACGAGCAGTACTTC
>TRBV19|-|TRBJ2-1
CASSIKGLGGGYNNEQFF
TGTGCCAGTAGTATAAAGGGCCTGGGAGGGGGATACAACAATGAGCAGTTCTTC
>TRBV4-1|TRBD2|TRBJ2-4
CASRTSGPLDIQYF
TGCGCCAGCCGGACTAGCGGTCCCTTGGACATTCAGTACTTC
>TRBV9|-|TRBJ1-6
CASSVAGGPSSYNSPLHF
TGTGCCAGCAGCGTAGCGGGGGGCCCTAGCTCCTATAATTCACCCCTCCACTTT
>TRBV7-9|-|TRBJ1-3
CASSLVVSVSGNTIYF
TGTGCCAGCAGCTTAGTGGTGTCGGTATCTGGAAACACCATATATTTT
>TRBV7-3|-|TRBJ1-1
CASSLYPGVGMNTEAFF
TGTGCCAGCAGCTTATATCCAGGGGTGGGGATGAACACTGAAGCTTTCTTT
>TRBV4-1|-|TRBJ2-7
CASSQDATGLHIAEQYF
TGCGCCAGCAGCCAAGATGCCACGGGACTCCATATAGCCGAGCAGTACTTC
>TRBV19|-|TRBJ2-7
CASTQGHSAYEQYF
TGTGCCAGTACTCAGGGGCATTCCGCCTACGAGCAGTACTTC
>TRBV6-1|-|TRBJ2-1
CASSDRPLKNEQFF
TGTGCCAGCAGTGACAGGCCCCTTAAAAATGAGCAGTTCTTC
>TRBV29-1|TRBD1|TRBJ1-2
CSTEGDGTGEDYGYTF
TGCAGCACTGAGGGGGATGGGACAGGGGAAGACTATGGCTACACCTTC
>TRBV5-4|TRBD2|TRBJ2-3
CASSPYPPSGGRTDTQYF
TGTGCCAGCAGCCCATACCCCCCTAGCGGGGGTAGGACAGATACGCAGTATTTT
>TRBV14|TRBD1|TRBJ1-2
CASSPGQTYGYTF
TGTGCCAGCAGCCCGGGACAGACCTATGGCTACACCTTC
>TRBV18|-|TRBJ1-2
CASSPRAGGNYGYTF
TGTGCCAGCTCACCAAGGGCGGGAGGGAACTATGGCTACACCTTC
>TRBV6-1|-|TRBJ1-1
CAHRETRARGTEAFF
TGCGCCCACCGCGAAACAAGAGCCAGAGGGACTGAAGCTTTCTTT
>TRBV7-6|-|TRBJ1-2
CASSPAGGGYGYTF
TGTGCCAGCAGCCCCGCGGGAGGGGGCTATGGCTACACCTTC
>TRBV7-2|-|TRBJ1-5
CASSLVENQPQHF
TGTGCCAGCAGCTTAGTAGAGAATCAGCCCCAGCATTTT
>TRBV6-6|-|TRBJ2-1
CASSYRQVLNEQFF
TGTGCCAGCAGTTACCGGCAGGTACTCAATGAGCAGTTCTTC
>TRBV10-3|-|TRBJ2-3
CATAYASTDTQYF
TGTGCCACCGCGTATGCTAGCACAGATACGCAGTATTTT
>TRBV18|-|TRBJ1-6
CASSPDSSYNSPLHF
TGTGCCAGCTCACCGGACAGCTCCTATAATTCACCCCTCCACTTT